These 23 T cell receptor beta chains originate from one sample sequenced in a study of T cell changes during pregnancy in multiple sclerosis. Profiling relied on immunoSEQ multiplex PCR, and the TCRdb table lists in-frame clones only, not all of them. The sample holds approximately 38,000 clones, about nine tenths seen once. The sequences come from CD8+ T cells from peripheral blood mononuclear cells, collected in the second trimester of pregnancy. Receptors originate from a female donor with multiple sclerosis, enrolled in a pregnancy study.

This rearrangement joins TRBV6-1 to TRBJ2-5, with 9 bases identical to TRBD1. Gene TRBJ2-7 matches the end of the DNA better, so the J call may be wrong. Germline CDR1 is MNHNS and CDR2 is SASEGT. This CDR3 comprises 15 residues. As DNA, the CDR3 is TGTGCCAGCAGTGAAGACACAGGGGGCCCCTACGAGCAGTACTTC. Its translation is CASSEDTGGPYEQYF.

This chain connects TRBV7-6 to TRBJ2-2; maybe TRBD2 (6 bases). CDR3 length: 16 residues. Germline V gene sequence: CDR1 SGHVS, CDR2 FNYEAQ. V dropped 0 bases and J dropped 0 bases, with 8 bases sitting between them. The CDR3 reads CASSLAPGANTGELFF. DNA for the CDR3: TGTGCCAGCAGCTTAGCCCCGGGGGCGAACACCGGGGAGCTGTTTTTT.

This clone was observed once. The rearrangement uses TRBV7-9 and TRBJ2-1; TRBD2 agrees at 11 bases. This CDR3 comprises 16 residues. After removal of 4 bases from V and 2 bases from J, the junction contained 4 bases not matched to a gene. Germline CDR1 and CDR2: SEHNR and FQNEAQ (reference sequence). The CDR3 loop is CASSSTSGGTYNEQFF. In nucleotides, the CDR3 is TGTGCCAGCAGCTCAACTAGCGGGGGTACCTACAATGAGCAGTTCTTC.

The J gene is TRBJ2-7, the V gene TRBV6-1; 8 bases agree with TRBD2. The CDR3 covers 16 residues. Per germline, CDR1 MNHNS and CDR2 SASEGT. Unmatched junction bases numbered 6, after V lost 0 bases and J lost 2 bases. The CDR3 DNA reads TGTGCCAGCAGTGAAGCGTGGGCTAGCGGGCCCTACGAGCAGTACTTC. Translated: CASSEAWASGPYEQYF.

The genes are TRBV15 and TRBJ2-7, with TRBD1 matching over 10 bases. CDR1 LNHNV and CDR2 YYDKDF come from the germline V gene (reference sequence). This CDR3 has 16 residues. With V trimmed by 1 base and J by 2 bases, 5 bases remained unmatched. The CDR3 protein is CATSRVGTGVTYEQYF. CDR3 nucleotide sequence: TGTGCCACCAGCAGAGTGGGGACAGGGGTAACCTACGAGCAGTACTTC.

The rearrangement joins TRBV12-5 to TRBJ1-1; D call uncertain. V lost 1 base, J lost 5 bases, and 5 bases lay in between. CDR1 is LGHNT and CDR2 is FRNRAP in the germline V gene. This CDR3 has 12 residues. The CDR3 DNA follows: TGTGCTAGTGGTTTGGGGGCGACTGAAGCTTTCTTT. It is translated as CASGLGATEAFF.

The chain links TRBV10-3 to TRBJ2-7; TRBD1 might be the D (6 bases). Germline V gives CDR1 ENHRY, CDR2 SYGVKD. V shed 4 bases and J shed 3 bases, with 10 bases lying between them. The CDR3 sequence is 13 residues long. Here the CDR3 DNA reads TGTGCCATCAGTGGGACAGATTTCTACGAGCAGTACTTC. Encoded protein: CAISGTDFYEQYF.

The chain couples TRBV2 to TRBJ1-6; 7 nucleotides match TRBD1. CDR1 SNHLY and CDR2 FYNNEI come from the germline V gene. V shed 5 bases, J shed 0 bases, and the junction held 1 base outside the gene matches. The CDR3 is 15 residues long. CDR3 bases: TGTGCCAGCAGTCGGGACAGCTCCTATAATTCACCCCTCCACTTT. Translating it yields CASSRDSSYNSPLHF.

J is TRBJ2-1 and V is TRBV11-2, with a possible D match to TRBD2 (6 bases). Germline V gives CDR1 SGHAT, CDR2 FQNNGV. CDR3 length: 14 amino acids. V was pared by 1 base and J by 8 bases, with 12 bases between. CDR3 amino acids: CASSLGGSGYEQFF. DNA for the CDR3: TGTGCCAGCAGCTTAGGGGGGAGCGGGTATGAGCAGTTCTTC.

The CDR3 loop reads CASSQDSLTDTQYF. In nucleotides, the CDR3 is TGCGCCAGCAGCCAGGACAGTCTAACAGATACGCAGTATTTT. The chain is built from TRBV4-1 and TRBJ2-3, with D perhaps matching TRBD1 (6 bases). Germline V gives CDR1 MGHRA, CDR2 YSYEKL. Trimming removed 3 bases at V and 3 bases at J, with 10 bases between. This CDR3 contains 14 residues.

The rearrangement uses TRBV12-5 and TRBJ2-1; 11 bases align to TRBD2. Germline trimming cut 5 bases from V and 5 bases from J; bases unmatched to any gene: 11. The CDR3 is 17 amino acids. Looked up from germline, CDR1 is LGHNT and CDR2 is FRNRAP. CDR3 coding DNA: TGTGCTAGTGGTGGGGATCTAGCGGGGGGCTTACACAATGAGCAGTTCTTC. Encoded protein: CASGGDLAGGLHNEQFF.

The chain uses TRBV6-4 and TRBJ1-5; maybe TRBD1 (5 bases). Germline loops: CDR1 MRHNA, CDR2 SNTAGT. This CDR3 has 15 residues. Trimming cost V 2 bases and J 4 bases, with 12 bases left between them. The CDR3 region is CASSDETEGNQPQHF. In DNA form, the CDR3 reads TGTGCCAGCAGTGACGAGACGGAGGGGAATCAGCCCCAGCATTTT.

The chain carries TRBV2 and TRBJ2-1, with 8 bases that match TRBD1. The length of the CDR3 is 13 residues. Germline values: CDR1 SNHLY, CDR2 FYNNEI. V shed 4 bases and J 8 bases; nucleotides not matched to a gene: 4. This CDR3 reads CASSVTGGYEQFF. CDR3 bases: TGTGCCAGCAGTGTCACAGGGGGATATGAGCAGTTCTTC. The full variable domain, rest sourced from reference TRBV2 and TRBJ2-1, is EPEVTQTPSHQVTQMGQEVILRCVPISNHLYFYWYRQILGQKVEFLVSFYNNEISEKSEIFDDQFSVERPDGSNFTLKIRSTKLEDSAMYFCASSVTGGYEQFFGPGTRLTVL.

The chain joins TRBV7-8 to TRBJ1-2, with 9 positions matching TRBD1. V was clipped by 4 bases and J by 7 bases; unmatched bases: 10. This CDR3 is 15 amino acids long. In germline, CDR1 is SGHVS, CDR2 FQNEAQ. The CDR3 protein is CASSSLQGAASGYTF. DNA for the CDR3: TGTGCCAGCAGCTCGTTACAGGGGGCGGCGAGTGGCTACACCTTC.

The gene calls are TRBV11-2 and TRBJ2-7, with D possibly matching TRBD1 (6 bases). V lost 1 base to trimming and J lost 3 bases, with 10 bases between them. Germline CDR1 SGHAT, CDR2 FQNNGV. The CDR3 totals 14 residues. Written as DNA, the CDR3 is TGTGCCAGCAGCTTAGCCTCAGGGGACTACGAGCAGTACTTC. It codes for CASSLASGDYEQYF.

The chain combines TRBV4-3 with TRBJ2-1, with D maybe TRBD2 (5 bases). CDR1 is LGHNA, CDR2 YSLEER, per germline. V gave up 0 bases and J gave up 0 bases, with 9 bases separating them. The CDR3 spans 16 residues. The CDR3 loop is CASSQEVGSSYNEQFF. The CDR3 DNA follows: TGCGCCAGCAGCCAAGAAGTAGGGAGCTCCTACAATGAGCAGTTCTTC.

This rearrangement joins TRBV28 to TRBJ2-1; weak D call: TRBD1 (5 bases). The CDR3 has 10 amino acids. With 7 bases removed from V and 8 bases from J, the gap between germline ends came to 6 bases. The germline V gene has CDR1 MDHEN and CDR2 SYDVKM. The CDR3 sequence is CASIGDEQFF. The CDR3 bases are TGTGCCAGCATAGGGGATGAGCAGTTCTTC.

The chain's CDR3 is CASSLFPRGTYEQYF. Written as DNA, the CDR3 is TGTGCCAGCAGTTTATTCCCCAGGGGCACCTACGAGCAGTACTTC. The V and J genes are TRBV27 and TRBJ2-7; tentative D call: TRBD1 (6 bases). CDR3 length: 15 residues. Germline lookup yields CDR1 MNHEY and CDR2 SMNVEV (reference sequence). V lost 1 base and J 2 bases, leaving 12 bases between the germline ends.

CDR3 coding DNA: TGTGCCAGCAGCTTGTCGCCGGCGGGGCTAGAAAACTATGGCTACACCTTC. It codes for CASSLSPAGLENYGYTF. V gene TRBV5-5 combines with J gene TRBJ1-2; a possible D gene is TRBD1 (5 bases). Looked up from germline, CDR1 is SGHKS and CDR2 is YYEKEE (reference sequence). The CDR3 extends over 17 amino acids. V lost 1 base and J 2 bases, leaving 18 bases between the germline ends.

Turning to this clone: A read error may account for a junction end that differs from germline. This chain joins TRBV20-1 and TRBJ2-1; D is ambiguous. CDR3 length: 10 amino acids. Germline V gene lookup returns CDR1 DFQATT and CDR2 SNEGSKA (reference sequence). In DNA, the CDR3 is TGTAGTCTCGGAGACAATGAGCAGTTCTTC. Translated, it gives CSLGDNEQFF.

The V call is TRBV30, the J call TRBJ1-5, with D unclear. The germline CDR1 and CDR2 sequences are GTSNPN and SVGIG (reference sequence). CDR3 length: 14 amino acids. The germline V and J ends were trimmed by 0 bases and 6 bases, with 12 bases remaining between them. CDR3 nucleotides: TGTGCCTGGAGTGTTCCTAGGAGAACTCAGCCCCAGCATTTT. It encodes CAWSVPRRTQPQHF. The full variable domain, with the rest looked up from reference TRBV30 and TRBJ1-5, is SQTIHQWPATLVQPVGSPLSLECTVEGTSNPNLYWYRQAAGRGLQLLFYSVGIGQISSEVPQNLSASRPQDRQFILSSKKLLLSDSGFYLCAWSVPRRTQPQHFGDGTRLSIL.

The V call is TRBV5-1, the J call TRBJ1-4, with 7 positions matching TRBD1. The CDR3 is 15 amino acids. The germline gives CDR1 SGHRS, CDR2 YFSETQ. V lost 3 bases and J lost 5; bases outside the gene matches: 7. The CDR3 bases are TGCGCCAGCAGCTGGTCGGCAGGGGGAAATGAAAAACTGTTTTTT. It yields the protein CASSWSAGGNEKLFF. The variable domain in full, with the rest retrieved from reference TRBV5-1 and TRBJ1-4, is KAGVTQTPRYLIKTRGQQVTLSCSPISGHRSVSWYQQTPGQGLQFLFEYFSETQRNKGNFPGRFSGRQFSNSRSEMNVSTLELGDSALYLCASSWSAGGNEKLFFGSGTQLSVL.

The chain couples TRBV5-1 to TRBJ2-7, with 10 bases aligning to TRBD1. Germline trimming cut 3 bases from V and 2 bases from J; bases unmatched to any gene: 8. In germline, CDR1 is SGHRS, CDR2 YFSETQ. The CDR3 has 16 amino acids. CDR3 nucleotides: TGCGCCAGCAGCTACTCAACCGGGACAGGGGCCTACGAGCAGTACTTC. Amino acids: CASSYSTGTGAYEQYF.